This T cell receptor beta chain comes out of a study of neurological immune-mediated disorders. At least ten counts were recorded for this clonotype. A 10-nucleotide random UMI tagged transcripts in template-switch 5'RACE cDNA synthesis. TCRdb re-analysed the 5' RACE reads in MiXCR, keeping a single row per CDR3 protein. Here the sample spans some 60,000 distinct CDR3 sequences, around 10% being singletons. The CDR3 totals 13 residues. Trimming removed 5 bases at V and 1 base at J, with 8 bases between. Germline lookup yields CDR1 MNHEY and CDR2 SVGAGI. Time point reported: longitudinal time-point 1 (baseline).

Sequenced material: PBMCs. The clonotype originates from a male donor with HTLV-1-associated myelopathy (HAM/TSP). The J gene is TRBJ2-5, the V gene TRBV6-5; a weak D match, TRBD2 (5 bases). As DNA, the CDR3 is TGTGCCAGCAGTCCAAGCGGCCAAGAGACCCAGTACTTC. Residues: CASSPSGQETQYF.